One and the same sample provided the 23 T cell receptor beta chains below, sequenced in a study of T-cell memory formation after mild COVID-19. One entry per CDR3 protein, called by TCRdb with MiXCR from the 5' RACE reads. Of approximately 210,000 distinct CDR3 sequences listed, roughly a tenth are singletons. Source material: PBMCs or a T cell subset sorted from them (not recorded which). The receptors derive from a man aged 18 to 30 who had mild COVID-19 (a few samples of this study predate the infection). Cell type and time point are not known.

V and J are TRBV6-4 and TRBJ2-3; 11 nucleotides line up with TRBD2. Germline trimming cut 4 bases from V and 4 bases from J; bases unmatched to any gene: 4. The length of the CDR3 is 15 residues. Germline CDR1 MRHNA, CDR2 SNTAGT. For the CDR3, the DNA is TGTGCCAGCAGTGCGAATAGCGGGGGGGCAGATACGCAGTATTTT. Its protein product is CASSANSGGADTQYF.

This clonotype showed up just a few times. J is TRBJ2-7 and V is TRBV27; 7 bases line up with TRBD1. The CDR3 extends over 13 amino acids. CDR1 MNHEY and CDR2 SMNVEV come from the germline V gene (reference sequence). The V segment lost 3 bases and the J segment 6 bases; nucleotides outside the gene matches: 5. The CDR3 nucleotides read TGTGCCAGCAGTTTCTTGGGACAGCGCGAGCAGTACTTC. This sequence encodes CASSFLGQREQYF.

V gene TRBV5-6 combines with J gene TRBJ1-2; D not resolved. Trimming left V 1 base short and J 0 bases short, with 16 bases between. The CDR3 loop spans 17 amino acids. Germline CDR1 SGHDT, CDR2 YYEEEE. The CDR3, as DNA: TGTGCCAGCAGCTTGTTCCGGGAATGGAGACCTAACTATGGCTACACCTTC. Translation: CASSLFREWRPNYGYTF.

The chain links TRBV19 to TRBJ2-3; 8 nucleotides agree with TRBD1. The CDR3 loop spans 14 amino acids. J lost 5 bases, V lost 6 bases, and 7 bases had no gene match. Germline values: CDR1 LNHDA, CDR2 SQIVND (reference sequence). The CDR3 region is CASRYRGIRDTQYF. CDR3 DNA: TGTGCCAGTAGGTACAGGGGGATAAGAGATACGCAGTATTTT.

This chain joins TRBV4-1 and TRBJ2-1, with 13 bases fitting TRBD2. CDR1 is MGHRA and CDR2 is YSYEKL in the germline V gene. This CDR3 is built from 17 residues. V was clipped by 1 base and J by 2 bases; unmatched bases: 2. The CDR3 protein is CASSQGGLAGAYNEQFF. The DNA of the CDR3 is TGCGCCAGCAGCCAAGGAGGACTAGCGGGGGCCTACAATGAGCAGTTCTTC.

The chain is built from TRBV20-1 and TRBJ1-6, with D possibly matching TRBD1 (5 bases). CDR1 DFQATT and CDR2 SNEGSKA come from the germline V gene (reference sequence). This CDR3 region has 15 residues. V lost 3 bases, J lost 0 bases, and 9 bases lay in between. This CDR3 reads CSASPGSSYNSPLHF. The CDR3 nucleotides are TGCAGTGCTAGCCCAGGGTCCTCCTATAATTCACCCCTCCACTTT.

CDR3 in DNA: TGCGCCAGCAGCTCTGACACCGGTATGAACACTGAAGCTTTCTTT. Its translation: CASSSDTGMNTEAFF. The chain links TRBV5-1 to TRBJ1-1; no clear D. The CDR3 loop spans 15 amino acids. The V end was cut by 3 bases, the J end by 0 bases, with 12 bases between. Germline V CDR1 and CDR2: SGHRS, YFSETQ.

The V gene is TRBV7-2, the J gene TRBJ2-2; no clear D gene. Per germline, CDR1 SGHTA and CDR2 FQGNSA. The V and J ends lost 3 bases and 7 bases respectively, with 9 bases between them. The CDR3 totals 13 residues. The CDR3 loop is CASSFQDVGELFF. CDR3 bases: TGTGCCAGCAGCTTTCAGGATGTCGGGGAGCTGTTTTTT.

This clonotype was seen only a few times. The chain uses TRBV7-9 and TRBJ1-1, with unresolved D. The CDR3 loop spans 12 amino acids. Trimming took off 5 bases at V and 5 bases at J, with 9 bases between the two ends. Germline V CDR1 and CDR2: SEHNR, FQNEAQ (reference sequence). CDR3 residues: CASSPDGTEAFF. CDR3 DNA sequence: TGTGCCAGCAGCCCTGACGGGACTGAAGCTTTCTTT.

The chain couples TRBV10-1 to TRBJ2-2; D could derive from TRBD1 or TRBD2 (6 bases each). The CDR3 spans 14 residues. Germline V gene sequence: CDR1 WNHNN, CDR2 SYGVQD (reference sequence). The V end lost 7 bases, the J end lost 0 bases, and 9 bases lay between the germline ends. The CDR3: CASMGGSNTGELFF. Here the CDR3 DNA reads TGCGCCAGCATGGGGGGCTCGAACACCGGGGAGCTGTTTTTT.

The chain recombines TRBV5-1 with TRBJ2-7; 7 bases are shared with TRBD1. Germline V gives CDR1 SGHRS, CDR2 YFSETQ. V was pared by 3 bases and J by 3 bases, with 12 bases of the junction left unmatched. The CDR3 extends over 16 amino acids. CDR3 DNA: TGCGCCAGCAGCTGGAAGGGAAAACAGGGGAACTACGAGCAGTACGTC. Translated, it gives CASSWKGKQGNYEQYV.

The V call is TRBV9, the J call TRBJ2-7; TRBD1 might be the D (6 bases). The CDR3 loop spans 13 amino acids. V lost 3 bases and J 5 bases, leaving 12 bases between the germline ends. The germline V gene encodes CDR1 SGDLS and CDR2 YYNGEE. The CDR3 DNA is TGTGCCAGCAGCGGACAGGCTTCCCACGAGCAGTACTTC. Its protein is CASSGQASHEQYF.

This clonotype was detected only a few times. The junction departs from germline at one end; a sequencing error may be responsible. This chain joins TRBV7-9 and TRBJ2-1; TRBD2 might be the D (6 bases). Germline lookup yields CDR1 SEHNR and CDR2 FQNEAQ (reference sequence). This CDR3 region has 16 residues. Here the CDR3 DNA reads TGTGCCAGCAGCAGCAGCCGCGGGGTCTCCCACAATGAGCAGTTCTTC. Residues: CASSSSRGVSHNEQFF.

This clonotype was counted only a few times. The rearrangement joins TRBV18 to TRBJ2-2; D remains unclear. The germline V gene encodes CDR1 KGHSH and CDR2 LQKENI. CDR3 length: 16 residues. V shed 0 bases and J shed 0 bases, with 8 bases lying between them. The CDR3 loop is CASSPPSLPNTGELFF. In nucleotides, the CDR3 is TGTGCCAGCTCACCACCGTCCCTACCGAACACCGGGGAGCTGTTTTTT.

This clonotype was detected a few times. The chain uses TRBV18 and TRBJ1-1, with 7 bases matching TRBD1. This CDR3 has 15 residues. Germline CDR1 and CDR2: KGHSH and LQKENI. V shed 3 bases and J 4 bases; nucleotides not matched to a gene: 8. The CDR3 nucleotides are TGTGCCAGCTCACCTCCCCAGGGGGGAGGCACTGAAGCTTTCTTT. It translates to CASSPPQGGGTEAFF.

V and J are TRBV7-3 and TRBJ2-5; 7 bases align to TRBD1. Per the germline V gene, CDR1 is SGHTA and CDR2 is FQGTGA. The length of the CDR3 is 15 residues. J lost 4 bases, V lost 5 bases, and 10 bases had no gene match. The CDR3 spells CASSPTGQAGETQYF. CDR3 sequence (DNA): TGTGCCAGCAGCCCGACAGGGCAGGCAGGAGAGACCCAGTACTTC.

This clonotype was counted only a few times. The chain is built from TRBV5-6 and TRBJ2-7; 16 nucleotides line up with TRBD2. This CDR3 comprises 19 residues. V dropped 0 bases and J dropped 3; count of bases not matched to a gene: 9. Germline V lookup: CDR1 SGHDT, CDR2 YYEEEE. CDR3 amino acids: CASSLADRGLAGGFYEQYV. CDR3 bases: TGTGCCAGCAGCTTGGCCGACCGGGGACTAGCGGGGGGGTTCTACGAGCAGTACGTC.

This sequence joins TRBV24-1 and TRBJ2-5; D uncertain. The CDR3 extends over 12 amino acids. V lost 2 bases and J lost 5, with 5 bases in between. Looked up from germline, CDR1 is KGHDR and CDR2 is SFDVKD. CDR3 sequence: CATSDSPETQYF. In DNA, the CDR3 is TGTGCCACCAGTGATTCACCGGAGACCCAGTACTTC.

The genes are TRBV25-1 and TRBJ1-4; D unresolved. Trimming shortened V by 5 bases and J by 0 bases, and 7 bases separated the two germline ends. Germline V gives CDR1 MGHDK, CDR2 SYGVNS. This CDR3 is built from 14 residues. DNA for the CDR3: TGTGCCAGCAGTTATAGTGCAACTAATGAAAAACTGTTTTTT. This codes for CASSYSATNEKLFF.

This clonotype was seen only a few times. The rearrangement uses TRBV6-6 and TRBJ2-4, with D perhaps given as TRBD1 or TRBD2 (5 bases each). Germline V gene data show CDR1 as MNHNY and CDR2 as SVGAGI (reference sequence). The CDR3 covers 18 residues. With 2 bases removed from V and 0 bases from J, the gap between germline ends came to 17 bases. The CDR3: CASSYEGSGTLAKNIQYF. For the CDR3, the DNA is TGTGCCAGCAGTTACGAGGGGTCAGGTACCCTAGCCAAAAACATTCAGTACTTC.

V is TRBV7-7 and J is TRBJ2-7; the match to TRBD1 covers 9 bases. The CDR3 is made up of 14 amino acids. The germline CDR1 and CDR2 sequences are SSHAT and FNYEAQ (reference sequence). V dropped 6 bases and J dropped 3; count of bases not matched to a gene: 6. The CDR3, as DNA: TGTGCCAGCAGTCCGGGACAGGGAAACTACGAGCAGTACTTC. Amino acids: CASSPGQGNYEQYF.

This clonotype was detected many times. The chain uses TRBV20-1 and TRBJ2-1, with 9 bases aligning to TRBD2. Germline V gene sequence: CDR1 DFQATT, CDR2 SNEGSKA (reference sequence). This CDR3 has 13 amino acids. Trimming cost V 3 bases and J 14 bases; bases outside gene matches: 11. Written as DNA, the CDR3 is TGCAGTGCTAGCGTCCCGGGAGCGGGAGGAAAGTTCTTC. Amino acids: CSASVPGAGGKFF.

V and J are TRBV9 and TRBJ2-3; possibly TRBD2 for D (6 bases). Germline V gives CDR1 SGDLS, CDR2 YYNGEE. The CDR3 runs to 14 residues. V dropped 3 bases and J dropped 2 bases, with 10 bases sitting between them. CDR3 sequence (DNA): TGTGCCAGCAGCGCGGACTATACCACAGATACGCAGTATTTT. This gives the protein CASSADYTTDTQYF.